Presented here are 8 T cell receptor beta chains from one specimen sequenced in a study of cytomegalovirus exposure and HLA in healthy donors. PCR was performed using 60 Vbeta and 13 Jbeta primers. Produced via immunoSEQ multiplex PCR; TCRdb's table is partial and in-frame only. This sample has 100,000 to 150,000 clones; 70% to 85% occur once, and the top ten carry over 2.5%. The sequenced sample consisted of PBMCs. Every receptor here comes from a woman aged 45-65 years in good health and CMV-seronegative.

The J gene is TRBJ1-2, the V gene TRBV9; D not resolved. This CDR3 contains 15 residues. Germline lookup yields CDR1 SGDLS and CDR2 YYNGEE. V dropped 4 bases and J dropped 5 bases, with 18 bases sitting between them. This CDR3 is CASSPSTVGGYGYTF. The CDR3, as DNA: TGTGCCAGCAGCCCCAGTACAGTAGGAGGTTATGGCTACACCTTC.

The V call is TRBV30, the J call TRBJ1-5, with a possible D match to TRBD1 (5 bases). The CDR3 covers 13 residues. The V gene's germline CDR1 is GTSNPN and CDR2 SVGIG (reference sequence). V lost 2 bases and J lost 2, with 7 bases in between. CDR3 in amino acids: CAWSTGGNQPQHF. CDR3 in DNA: TGTGCCTGGAGTACGGGGGGCAATCAGCCCCAGCATTTT.

This clone was detected only once. The chain carries TRBV27 and TRBJ1-1; the D is unclear. Deletions cut 3 bases from V and 5 bases from J, with 10 bases between. The length of the CDR3 is 13 residues. Germline assignment: CDR1 MNHEY and CDR2 SMNVEV (reference sequence). CDR3 bases: TGTGCCAGCAGTTTCCAAGACTCGACTGAAGCTTTCTTT. Amino acids: CASSFQDSTEAFF.

The genes are TRBV4-1 and TRBJ2-2, with D maybe TRBD1 (5 bases). Germline V CDR1 and CDR2: MGHRA, YSYEKL. The V gene lost 4 bases and the J gene lost 7 bases, with 13 bases spanning the gap. The CDR3 loop spans 14 amino acids. This CDR3 is CASSREGTGGELFF. The CDR3 coding sequence is TGCGCCAGCAGCCGCGAAGGAACAGGCGGGGAGCTGTTTTTT.

The chain is built from TRBV6-5 and TRBJ2-5, with D possibly matching TRBD1 (6 bases). Per the germline V gene, CDR1 is MNHEY and CDR2 is SVGAGI. The CDR3 runs 13 residues. V was shortened by 7 bases and J by 2 bases, with 11 bases between the two germline ends. This CDR3 is CASNPTGQETQYF. For the CDR3, the DNA is TGTGCCAGCAACCCGACAGGTCAAGAGACCCAGTACTTC.

This chain uses TRBV18 with TRBJ2-1; D is uncertain. CDR1 is KGHSH, CDR2 LQKENI, per germline. The CDR3 runs to 17 residues. Deletions cut 0 bases from V and 6 bases from J, with 18 bases between. The CDR3 sequence: CASSPPGWAETANEQFF. Here the CDR3 DNA reads TGTGCCAGCTCACCACCGGGCTGGGCAGAGACGGCCAATGAGCAGTTCTTC.

J is TRBJ2-3 and V is TRBV10-3; D unresolved. V lost 5 bases and J 3 bases, leaving 6 bases between the germline ends. Germline CDR1 ENHRY, CDR2 SYGVKD. The CDR3 loop spans 12 amino acids. Here the CDR3 reads CAISPGTDTQYF. The CDR3 DNA sequence: TGTGCCATCAGTCCAGGTACAGATACGCAGTATTTT.

V gene TRBV30 combines with J gene TRBJ1-1; tentative D call: TRBD1 (6 bases). The CDR3 is 13 amino acids. The germline gives CDR1 GTSNPN, CDR2 SVGIG (reference sequence). The CDR3 loop is CVAGTSRNTEAFF. In DNA form, the CDR3 reads TGTGTCGCCGGGACATCACGGAACACTGAAGCTTTCTTT.